This TCR beta chain came from a study of shared clonotypes between healthy human individuals. About the research overall: Donors were a couple of women and three men aged 18 to 49. Points from the study as a whole: Larger richness was generally estimated for naive than memory subsets. All-four-donor shared clonotypes had higher generation probabilities than non-shared clonotypes did.

Every subset had its genomic DNA shared out evenly among several immunoSEQ plates. This table comes from immunoSEQ multiplex PCR, and its TCRdb copy is limited to in-frame clones, with some not included. The table includes roughly 2 million clones, around 96% detected once. Remarks on this clone: Its antigen is as yet unknown.

As defined, naive CD8 cells were CD45RO-negative and positively selected for CCR7, with terminally differentiated effector memory CD45RA+ cells excluded. The sequencing input was naive CD8+ T cells sorted from blood. The receptor was derived from a man between 18 and 29 years old in good health.

The CDR3 nucleotides read TGTGCCAGCAGCACTCCGGGGGGCCGGGACGAGCAGTACTTC. Protein sequence: CASSTPGGRDEQYF. The chain joins TRBV13 to TRBJ2-7, with D tentatively TRBD2 (7 bases). This CDR3 is built from 14 residues. The germline V and J ends were trimmed by 5 bases and 5 bases, with 16 bases remaining between them. The germline CDR1 and CDR2 sequences are PRHDT and FYEKMQ (reference sequence). Based on the CDR3 plus reference TRBV13 and TRBJ2-7, the full variable domain is AAGVIQSPRHLIKEKRETATLKCYPIPRHDTVYWYQQGPGQDPQFLISFYEKMQSDKGSIPDRFSAQQFSDYHSELNMSSLELGDSALYFCASSTPGGRDEQYFGPGTRLTVT.